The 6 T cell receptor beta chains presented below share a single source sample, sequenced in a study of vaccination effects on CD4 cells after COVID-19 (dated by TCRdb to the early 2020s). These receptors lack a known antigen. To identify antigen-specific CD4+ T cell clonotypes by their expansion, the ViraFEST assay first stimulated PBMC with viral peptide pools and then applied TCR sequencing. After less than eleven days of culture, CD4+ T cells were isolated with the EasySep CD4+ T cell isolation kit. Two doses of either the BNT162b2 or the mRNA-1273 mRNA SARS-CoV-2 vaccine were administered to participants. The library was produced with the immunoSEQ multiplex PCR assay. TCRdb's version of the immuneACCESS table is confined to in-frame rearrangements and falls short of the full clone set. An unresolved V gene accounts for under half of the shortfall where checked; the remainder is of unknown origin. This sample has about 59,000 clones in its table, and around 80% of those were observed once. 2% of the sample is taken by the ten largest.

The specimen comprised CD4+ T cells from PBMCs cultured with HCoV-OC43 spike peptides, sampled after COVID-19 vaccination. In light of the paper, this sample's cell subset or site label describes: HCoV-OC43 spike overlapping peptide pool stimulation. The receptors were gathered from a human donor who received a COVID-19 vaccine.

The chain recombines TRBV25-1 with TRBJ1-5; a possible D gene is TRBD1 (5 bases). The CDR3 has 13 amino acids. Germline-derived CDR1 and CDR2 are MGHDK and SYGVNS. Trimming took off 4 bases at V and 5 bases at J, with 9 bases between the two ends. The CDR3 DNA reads TGTGCCAGCAGTGCCACGGGGGATCAGCCCCAGCATTTT. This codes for CASSATGDQPQHF.

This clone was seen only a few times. DNA of the CDR3: TGTGCCAGCAGTGTGCAGGTTTCAGTTCAGCCCCAGCATTTT. It is translated as CASSVQVSVQPQHF. This chain links TRBV6-2 or TRBV6-3 with TRBJ1-5; unclear D gene. With 5 bases removed from V and 6 bases from J, the gap between germline ends came to 14 bases. The CDR3 contains 14 residues. CDR1 and CDR2 from the germline V gene are MNHEY and SVGEGT.

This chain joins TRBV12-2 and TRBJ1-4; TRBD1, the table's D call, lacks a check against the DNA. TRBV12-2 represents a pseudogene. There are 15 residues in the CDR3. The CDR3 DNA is TGTGCAAGTCGCTTAGGTCAAACAACTAATGAAAAACTGTTTTTT. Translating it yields CASRLGQTTNEKLFF.

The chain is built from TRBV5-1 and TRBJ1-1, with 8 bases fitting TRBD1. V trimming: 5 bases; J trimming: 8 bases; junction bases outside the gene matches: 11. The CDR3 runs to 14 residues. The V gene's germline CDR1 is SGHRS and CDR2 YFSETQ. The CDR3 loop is CASSQPGTGTEAFF. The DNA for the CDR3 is TGCGCCAGCAGTCAACCCGGGACAGGAACAGAAGCTTTCTTT.

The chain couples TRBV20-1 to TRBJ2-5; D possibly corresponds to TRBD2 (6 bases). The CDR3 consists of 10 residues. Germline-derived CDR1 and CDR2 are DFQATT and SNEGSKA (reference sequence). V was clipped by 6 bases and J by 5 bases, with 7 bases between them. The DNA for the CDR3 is TGCAGTGCGGGACTGGAGACCCAGTACTTC. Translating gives CSAGLETQYF.

The CDR3 nucleotides read TGTGCCAGTAGCCACGGGGGACGGTATAATTCACCCCTCCACTTT. It translates to CASSHGGRYNSPLHF. This chain uses TRBV19 with TRBJ1-6; possible D gene TRBD1, 5 bases. The CDR3 loop spans 15 amino acids. Trimming stripped 6 bases from V and 4 bases from J, with 13 bases between. The germline V gene encodes CDR1 LNHDA and CDR2 SQIVND (reference sequence).